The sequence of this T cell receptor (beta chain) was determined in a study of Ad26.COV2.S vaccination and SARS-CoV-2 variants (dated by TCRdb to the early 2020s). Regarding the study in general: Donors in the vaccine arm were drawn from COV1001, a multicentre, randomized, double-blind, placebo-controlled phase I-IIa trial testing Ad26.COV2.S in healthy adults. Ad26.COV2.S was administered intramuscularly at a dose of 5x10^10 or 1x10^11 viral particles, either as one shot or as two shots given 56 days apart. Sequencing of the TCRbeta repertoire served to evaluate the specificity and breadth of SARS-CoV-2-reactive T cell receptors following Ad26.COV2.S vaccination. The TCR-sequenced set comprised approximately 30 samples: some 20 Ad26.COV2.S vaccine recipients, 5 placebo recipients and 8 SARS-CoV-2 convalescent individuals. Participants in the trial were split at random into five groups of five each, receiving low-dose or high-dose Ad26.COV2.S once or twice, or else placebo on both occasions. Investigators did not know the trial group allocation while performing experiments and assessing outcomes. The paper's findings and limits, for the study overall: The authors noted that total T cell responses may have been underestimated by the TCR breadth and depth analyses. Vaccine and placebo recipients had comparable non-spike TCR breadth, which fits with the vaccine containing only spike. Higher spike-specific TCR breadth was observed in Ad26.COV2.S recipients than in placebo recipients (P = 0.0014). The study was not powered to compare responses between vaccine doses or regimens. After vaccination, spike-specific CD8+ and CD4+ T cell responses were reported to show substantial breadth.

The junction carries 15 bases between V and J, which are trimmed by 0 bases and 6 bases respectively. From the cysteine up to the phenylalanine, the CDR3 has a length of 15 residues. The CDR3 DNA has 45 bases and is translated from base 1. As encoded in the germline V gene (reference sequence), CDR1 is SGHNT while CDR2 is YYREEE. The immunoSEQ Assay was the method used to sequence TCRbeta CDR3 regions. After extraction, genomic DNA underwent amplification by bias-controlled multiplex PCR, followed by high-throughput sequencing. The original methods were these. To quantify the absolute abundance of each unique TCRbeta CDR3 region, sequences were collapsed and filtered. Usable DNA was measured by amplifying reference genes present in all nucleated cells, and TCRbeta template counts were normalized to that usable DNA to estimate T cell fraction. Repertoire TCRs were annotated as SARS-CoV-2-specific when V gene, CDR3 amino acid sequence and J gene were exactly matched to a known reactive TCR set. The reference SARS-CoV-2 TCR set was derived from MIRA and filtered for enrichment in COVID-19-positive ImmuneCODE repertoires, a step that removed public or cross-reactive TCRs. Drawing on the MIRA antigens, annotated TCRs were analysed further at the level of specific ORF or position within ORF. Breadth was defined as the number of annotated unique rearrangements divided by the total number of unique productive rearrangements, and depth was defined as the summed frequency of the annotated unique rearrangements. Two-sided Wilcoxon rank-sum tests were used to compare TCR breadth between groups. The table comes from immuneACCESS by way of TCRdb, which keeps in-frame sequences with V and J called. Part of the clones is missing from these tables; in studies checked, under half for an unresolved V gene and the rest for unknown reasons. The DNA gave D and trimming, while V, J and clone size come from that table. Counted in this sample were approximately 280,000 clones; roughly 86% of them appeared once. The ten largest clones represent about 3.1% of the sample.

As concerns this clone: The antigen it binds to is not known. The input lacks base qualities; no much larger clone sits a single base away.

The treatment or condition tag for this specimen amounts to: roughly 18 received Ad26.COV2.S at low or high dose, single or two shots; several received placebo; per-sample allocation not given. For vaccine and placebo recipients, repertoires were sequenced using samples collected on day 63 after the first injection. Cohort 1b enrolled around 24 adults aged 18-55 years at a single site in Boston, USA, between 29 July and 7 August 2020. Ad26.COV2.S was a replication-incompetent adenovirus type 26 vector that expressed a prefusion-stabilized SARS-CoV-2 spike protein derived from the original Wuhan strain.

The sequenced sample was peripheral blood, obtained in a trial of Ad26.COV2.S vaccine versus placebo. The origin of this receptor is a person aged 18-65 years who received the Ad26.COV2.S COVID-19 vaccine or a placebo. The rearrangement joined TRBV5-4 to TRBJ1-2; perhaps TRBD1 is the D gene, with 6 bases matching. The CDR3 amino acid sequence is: CASSLVARGSNGYTF. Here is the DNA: TGTGCCAGCAGCTTGGTCGCCAGGGGATCTAATGGCTACACCTTC.